These 7 T cell receptor beta chains share one sample of origin, sequenced in a study of blood T cell repertoires in COVID-19. The protocol was immunoSEQ multiplex PCR, while the TCRdb copy is restricted to in-frame clones and leaves out a portion. The table has 100,000 or so clones, 75% to 95% seen once. What was sequenced was peripheral blood. These receptors all stem from a man between 18 and 29 years old with acute or convalescent COVID-19.

The rearrangement joins TRBV5-1 to TRBJ2-1; D remains unclear. Trimming stripped 2 bases from V and 4 bases from J, with 4 bases between. The germline gives CDR1 SGHRS, CDR2 YFSETQ. The CDR3 sequence is 12 residues long. CDR3 DNA sequence: TGCGCCAGCAGCTTTTTATACAATGAGCAGTTCTTC. Translating it yields CASSFLYNEQFF.

This chain joins TRBV6-5 and TRBJ1-5; 8 positions agree with TRBD1. The CDR3 totals 15 residues. Unmatched junction bases numbered 4, after V lost 2 bases and J lost 4 bases. Germline V CDR1 and CDR2: MNHEY, SVGAGI. The CDR3 here is CASSYDGTGNQPQHF. CDR3 coding DNA: TGTGCCAGCAGTTACGACGGGACAGGAAATCAGCCCCAGCATTTT.

The table lists this clone with a count of one. The chain uses TRBV20-1 and TRBJ2-7; possibly TRBD2 for D (5 bases). CDR3 length equals 11 residues. Trimming removed 5 bases from V and 7 bases from J, with 12 bases in between. Germline CDR1 is DFQATT and CDR2 is SNEGSKA (reference sequence). The CDR3 bases are TGCAGTGCTCGGACTGGCCGGGAGCAGTACTTC. This gives the protein CSARTGREQYF.

The V and J genes are TRBV5-1 and TRBJ2-5; 9 bases map to TRBD2. The CDR3 has 16 amino acids. Trimming at V came to 4 bases and at J to 3 bases, leaving 10 bases not matched to a gene. Looked up from germline, CDR1 is SGHRS and CDR2 is YFSETQ. The CDR3 bases are TGCGCCAGCAGCCCTGCCACTGGCGGGGGGGAAGAGACCCAGTACTTC. Its protein product is CASSPATGGGEETQYF.

V gene TRBV9 combines with J gene TRBJ1-1; no clear D gene. The V gene lost 4 bases and the J gene lost 0 bases, with 10 bases spanning the gap. The CDR3 is made up of 14 amino acids. Germline CDR1 SGDLS, CDR2 YYNGEE. CDR3 region: CASSSSDLNTEAFF. Here the CDR3 DNA reads TGTGCCAGCAGCTCTAGCGACTTGAACACTGAAGCTTTCTTT.

The CDR3 DNA reads as TGTGCCAGCAGCGGGACTAGCGGGAGGGTCGTCCGCTCCTACAATGAGCAGTTCTTC. Its translation is CASSGTSGRVVRSYNEQFF. The V gene is TRBV9, the J gene TRBJ2-1, with 15 positions matching TRBD2. Per the germline V gene, CDR1 is SGDLS and CDR2 is YYNGEE. The CDR3 has 19 residues. V lost 3 bases, J lost 0 bases, and 7 bases stayed unmatched.

The CDR3 is CASSYYRQGDEKLFF. The CDR3 bases are TGTGCCAGCAGTTACTACAGACAGGGAGACGAAAAACTGTTTTTT. V and J are TRBV6-5 and TRBJ1-4; 7 bases line up with TRBD1. The length of the CDR3 is 15 residues. Germline CDR1 reads MNHEY; CDR2 reads SVGAGI. V was pared by 1 base and J by 8 bases, with 7 bases of the junction left unmatched.